This T cell receptor (beta chain) was observed in a study of T cell responses to AZD1222 COVID-19 vaccine. Only in-frame clones appear in the TCRdb table, and some are missing; sequencing was by immunoSEQ multiplex PCR. The data contain 95,000 to 150,000 clones, 70% to 85% of them singletons. This clone was seen just once. What it binds is not known. The CDR3 totals 15 residues. V lost 0 bases and J lost 11, with 19 bases in between. Germline lookup yields CDR1 MNHEY and CDR2 SVGAGI. Study results and limitations: Only a handful of AZD1222 recipients, five to seven in all, had baseline seropositivity. Of spike-specific TCRs, nearly half reportedly target regions left unmutated in variants. Clonal diversity was possibly underestimated, and the donors were mostly white British, with more females. Recipients of two AZD1222 doses showed rising Spike-specific TCR breadth and depth.

Here the sequenced sample was peripheral blood, taken on day 0 of AZD1222 vaccination. This rearrangement joins TRBV6-5 to TRBJ1-2, with D unresolved. The clonotype was recovered from an adult in good health. The CDR3, as DNA: TGTGCCAGCAGTTACTCGTCGCAGTTTGGGCGGTGGTACACCTTC. Its protein is CASSYSSQFGRWYTF.